A single sample is the source of the 9 T cell receptor beta chains below, sequenced in a study of regulatory T cells in long-lasting Graves disease. iRepertoire HTBI primers and Arm-PCR of CDR3 regions built TCR beta libraries. TCRdb reanalysed the multiplex PCR reads using MiXCR and keeps one entry per CDR3 protein. This table has about 440,000 distinct CDR3 sequences, about a sixth appearing once. Described time point: newly diagnosed GD, antithyroid drugs for less than 3 months. RNA from PBMCs was the source of the TCR library. The sample was also reused in another study, on T cells in Graves' hyperthyroidism and ophthalmopathy.

The sequencing used peripheral blood mononuclear cells (PBMCs), collected at new diagnosis, from a patient treated with antithyroid drugs. These receptors came from a woman under 40 with Graves disease.

With respect to this clonotype: This probably arose from a read error, given a far larger clone one base away. The chain has TRBV28 and TRBJ2-3; maybe TRBD2 (6 bases). The J call may be mistaken, given a closer DNA end match to TRBJ2-1. The CDR3 contains 14 residues. Germline V gives CDR1 MDHEN, CDR2 SYDVKM. The CDR3 sequence is CASSLWDYRHKQFF. The CDR3 nucleotides read TGTGCCAGCAGTTTATGGGACTACCGACATAAGCAGTTCTTC.

This clonotype was detected a few times. This chain connects TRBV7-8 to TRBJ2-2, with 7 bases aligning to TRBD1. The length of the CDR3 is 14 residues. Germline values: CDR1 SGHVS, CDR2 FQNEAQ. J gave up 7 bases and V 3 bases, and 5 bases lay outside the gene matches. This CDR3 is CASSFGTAGGELFF. Written as DNA, the CDR3 is TGTGCCAGCAGCTTCGGGACAGCCGGCGGGGAGCTGTTTTTT.

This clonotype has at least ten counts. The V and J genes are TRBV20-1 and TRBJ2-1; D possibly corresponds to TRBD1 (5 bases). CDR3 length: 12 residues. V gave up 5 bases and J gave up 7 bases, with 12 bases separating them. Germline CDR1 reads DFQATT; CDR2 reads SNEGSKA (reference sequence). This CDR3 reads CSAGTGWNEQFF. CDR3 DNA sequence: TGCAGTGCTGGCACAGGTTGGAATGAGCAGTTCTTC.

The chain links TRBV24-1 to TRBJ2-2; 7 bases fit TRBD1. The V gene's germline CDR1 is KGHDR and CDR2 SFDVKD. This CDR3 is built from 15 residues. V gave up 3 bases and J gave up 8 bases; unmatched junction bases: 8. CDR3 DNA sequence: TGTGCCACCAGTGATCCGGACAGGACTGGTGGGGAGCTGTTTTTT. Its protein is CATSDPDRTGGELFF.

The table lists this clonotype with many counts. The V and J genes are TRBV18 and TRBJ2-7; no firm D call. Trimming removed 4 bases at V and 9 bases at J, with 19 bases between. This CDR3 spans 14 amino acids. Germline V gene lookup returns CDR1 KGHSH and CDR2 LQKENI. The DNA for the CDR3 is TGTGCCAGCTCACAAACCAAGAGATTTCCCCGGCAGTACTTC. It translates to CASSQTKRFPRQYF.

In this sample, this clonotype turned up many times. The rearrangement links TRBV27 to TRBJ1-2, with TRBD1 as a possible D gene (5 bases). The CDR3 spans 13 residues. Germline values: CDR1 MNHEY, CDR2 SMNVEV (reference sequence). Trimming removed 6 bases from V and 6 bases from J, with 14 bases in between. The CDR3, as DNA: TGTGCCAGCAGCCTATTAGGAGGGGATGGCTACACCTTC. This sequence encodes CASSLLGGDGYTF.

This clonotype was counted at least ten times. The chain has TRBV29-1 and TRBJ1-1; no clear D. Trimming took off 7 bases at V and 4 bases at J, with 16 bases between the two ends. Germline V gives CDR1 SQVTM, CDR2 ANQGSEA. The CDR3 runs 13 residues. As DNA, the CDR3 is TGCAGCGCTTCTGACTCGGGGATCACTGAAGCTTTCTTT. It specifies CSASDSGITEAFF.

This clonotype was recorded at least ten times. The chain is built from TRBV30 and TRBJ2-7; 7 bases map to TRBD2. This CDR3 spans 15 amino acids. V dropped 0 bases and J dropped 2; count of bases not matched to a gene: 7. From germline, CDR1 is GTSNPN and CDR2 SVGIG (reference sequence). Here the CDR3 DNA reads TGTGCCTGGAGTGTGACTGCGGGAGTTACCTACGAGCAGTACTTC. As protein: CAWSVTAGVTYEQYF.

This clonotype appeared many times. This rearrangement joins TRBV11-2 to TRBJ2-7; 10 bases align to TRBD2. Trimming removed 2 bases from V and 5 bases from J; junction bases left unmatched: 3. CDR1 and CDR2 from the germline V gene are SGHAT and FQNNGV. The CDR3 is 14 residues long. CDR3: CASSLTGTSDEQYF. CDR3 bases: TGTGCCAGCAGCTTAACGGGGACTAGCGACGAGCAGTACTTC.